Following are 6 T cell receptor beta chains from one sample sequenced in a study of post-analysis software for immune sequencing data. Their cognate antigens are unknown. Libraries were made from TCR beta cDNA, and they carried unique molecular identifiers. TCRdb reprocessed the PCR reads with MiXCR, giving one entry per CDR3 protein. Seen here are 800,000 to 950,000 distinct CDR3 sequences, approximately 53% observed once, and the top ten hold approximately 4.5%. Points from the study as a whole: TRBV5-6, TRBV5-1 and TRBV20-1 belonged to a set of roughly five TRBV segments that were more frequent in patients than controls.

The sequencing sample was made of blood. These receptors came from a girl aged 10 to 17 with multiple sclerosis.

The chain uses TRBV29-1 and TRBJ2-7; 7 nucleotides agree with TRBD1. This CDR3 has 15 amino acids. V shed 2 bases and J 0 bases; nucleotides not matched to a gene: 7. In germline, CDR1 is SQVTM, CDR2 ANQGSEA. CDR3 sequence: CSVELDRAFSYEQYF. The CDR3 DNA sequence: TGCAGCGTTGAACTAGACAGGGCTTTCTCCTACGAGCAGTACTTC.

The V gene is TRBV6-1, the J gene TRBJ2-5; no reliable D call. The CDR3 is 13 residues long. Trimming cost V 8 bases and J 3 bases, with 13 bases left between them. The V gene's germline CDR1 is MNHNS and CDR2 SASEGT. The CDR3 DNA reads as TGTGCCAGCGGGGTCGGGTCCAAAGAGACCCAGTACTTC. Residues: CASGVGSKETQYF.

J is TRBJ2-2 and V is TRBV20-1; D remains ambiguous. The CDR3 consists of 14 residues. V was shortened by 0 bases and J by 0 bases, with 5 bases between the two germline ends. The germline gives CDR1 DFQATT, CDR2 SNEGSKA (reference sequence). DNA for the CDR3: TGCAGTGCTAGAGACCTAGCGAACACCGGGGAGCTGTTTTTT. Its protein product is CSARDLANTGELFF.

This clonotype was counted only a few times. DNA for the CDR3: TGCAGTGCTGCCTTAGCGGGGTTTGCCTACGAGCAGTACTTC. This translates into CSAALAGFAYEQYF. The chain employs TRBV20-1 and TRBJ2-7; the match to TRBD2 covers 8 bases. The CDR3 sequence is 14 residues long. The V segment lost 5 bases and the J segment 2 bases; nucleotides outside the gene matches: 8. Germline V gene lookup returns CDR1 DFQATT and CDR2 SNEGSKA (reference sequence).

The table lists this clonotype with a few counts. The CDR3, as DNA: TGTGCCAGCAGCAAGGGCCCCAGTAATGAGCAGTTCTTC. This sequence encodes CASSKGPSNEQFF. The chain combines TRBV21-1 with TRBJ2-1; TRBD2 is taken as the D call from the table, unchecked against the DNA. TRBV21-1 is assigned pseudogene status. CDR3 length equals 13 residues.

The chain recombines TRBV11-2 with TRBJ2-1; 9 positions agree with TRBD2. CDR1 and CDR2 (germline): SGHAT, FQNNGV. The CDR3 length is 13 residues. V lost 5 bases and J lost 5; bases outside the gene matches: 1. The CDR3 DNA reads as TGTGCCAGCAGCAGACTAGCGGACAATGAGCAGTTCTTC. Encoded protein: CASSRLADNEQFF.